Listed here are 19 T cell receptor beta chains from one sample, sequenced in a study of OX40 agonist ivuxolimab in advanced cancers. TCRdb's copy holds only in-frame clones and misses some; the assay was immunoSEQ multiplex PCR. The data show some 80,000 clones, roughly 84% seen once. The source material was CD4+ or CD8+ T cells sorted from blood, sampled in a trial of the OX40 agonist ivuxolimab. These receptor sequences come from an adult with an advanced solid tumor such as melanoma, head and neck, liver or kidney cancer.

The J gene is TRBJ1-1, the V gene TRBV19, with a tentative D call TRBD1 (6 bases). Looked up from germline, CDR1 is LNHDA and CDR2 is SQIVND (reference sequence). V shed 2 bases and J shed 8 bases, with 12 bases lying between them. The CDR3 totals 13 residues. CDR3 in amino acids: CASSIPTGSEAFF. CDR3 nucleotide sequence: TGTGCCAGTAGTATACCAACAGGGTCGGAAGCTTTCTTT.

CDR3 DNA: TGTGCCAGCCGGGACAGGCTAGGTTCACCCCTCCACTTT. Translated: CASRDRLGSPLHF. The chain combines TRBV2 with TRBJ1-6; 8 bases line up with TRBD1. J lost 9 bases, V lost 8 bases, and 6 bases had no gene match. Germline V gene lookup returns CDR1 SNHLY and CDR2 FYNNEI. This CDR3 is 13 amino acids long.

The rearrangement links TRBV6-1 to TRBJ1-1, with D hard to call. Trimming pared 11 bases from V and 1 base from J, leaving 5 bases between. This CDR3 has 10 residues. Germline values: CDR1 MNHNS, CDR2 SASEGT. In DNA, the CDR3 is TGTGCCTCGGGGAACACTGAAGCTTTCTTT. This gives the protein CASGNTEAFF.

The chain carries TRBV7-2 and TRBJ2-3; D may match TRBD1 or TRBD2 (5 bases each). Looked up from germline, CDR1 is SGHTA and CDR2 is FQGNSA. V gave up 8 bases and J gave up 2 bases, with 8 bases separating them. The CDR3 has 12 amino acids. CDR3 DNA: TGTGCCAGCGGGGGTTACACAGATACGCAGTATTTT. Encoded protein: CASGGYTDTQYF.

This chain connects TRBV18 to TRBJ2-7; 10 bases match TRBD1. Per germline, CDR1 KGHSH and CDR2 LQKENI. The CDR3 extends over 16 amino acids. Unmatched junction bases numbered 9, after V lost 3 bases and J lost 4 bases. The CDR3 sequence is CASSPPGTGDMYEQYF. The CDR3 DNA reads TGTGCCAGCTCACCGCCCGGGACAGGGGATATGTACGAGCAGTACTTC.

The chain joins TRBV19 to TRBJ1-5; D perhaps matches TRBD1 (5 bases). V was pared by 9 bases and J by 8 bases, with 20 bases between. This CDR3 is built from 14 residues. Germline V gene sequence: CDR1 LNHDA, CDR2 SQIVND (reference sequence). In DNA, the CDR3 is TGTGCCAGCCGGGTCGAAGGGGCGATTGAGCCCCAGCATTTT. Its translation: CASRVEGAIEPQHF.

The chain has TRBV2 and TRBJ2-5; D is unclear. The DNA end lines up better with TRBJ2-7; the J call may be wrong. The V gene's germline CDR1 is SNHLY and CDR2 FYNNEI. This CDR3 contains 13 residues. CDR3: CASSEWDNYEQYF. In nucleotides, the CDR3 is TGTGCCAGCAGTGAATGGGATAATTACGAGCAGTACTTC.

The rearrangement links TRBV28 to TRBJ2-7, with 10 nucleotides matching TRBD2. CDR3 length equals 14 residues. Looked up from germline, CDR1 is MDHEN and CDR2 is SYDVKM. V lost 6 bases, J lost 5 bases, and 7 bases stayed unmatched. The DNA of the CDR3 is TGTGCCAGCAGCCATCTAGCGGGAGTCGACGAGCAGTACTTC. It is translated as CASSHLAGVDEQYF.

This clone was recorded only once. The chain carries TRBV5-6 and TRBJ2-5; 7 bases align to TRBD2. The closer fit of TRBJ2-7 to the DNA end suggests the J call may be wrong. This CDR3 is 15 amino acids long. Looked up from germline, CDR1 is SGHDT and CDR2 is YYEEEE. The CDR3 loop is CASSLGGRSSYEQYF. The CDR3 bases are TGTGCCAGCAGCCTGGGGGGGAGGAGCTCCTACGAGCAGTACTTC.

Written as DNA, the CDR3 is TGCGCCAGCAGCTCCGGTGGTGTAAGAGAGCGCAATGAGCAGTTCTTC. Protein sequence: CASSSGGVRERNEQFF. The chain carries TRBV4-1 and TRBJ2-1, with D uncertain. CDR1 and CDR2 from the germline V gene are MGHRA and YSYEKL. V was pared by 5 bases and J by 6 bases, with 20 bases between. The CDR3 loop spans 16 amino acids.

This sequence joins TRBV14 and TRBJ2-3; D is undetermined. Germline-derived CDR1 and CDR2 are SGHDN and FVKESK. The CDR3 length is 11 residues. Trimming cost V 4 bases and J 3 bases, with 2 bases left between them. The CDR3 loop reads CASSRTDTQYF. The DNA for the CDR3 is TGTGCCAGCAGCCGGACAGATACGCAGTATTTT.

V gene TRBV19 combines with J gene TRBJ2-1; 7 nucleotides line up with TRBD2. V dropped 2 bases and J dropped 4; count of bases not matched to a gene: 8. CDR1 and CDR2 from the germline V gene are LNHDA and SQIVND (reference sequence). The CDR3 loop spans 16 amino acids. CDR3 nucleotides: TGTGCCAGTAGTATAAAAGCGGGACTTCTATACAATGAGCAGTTCTTC. Protein product: CASSIKAGLLYNEQFF.

The rearrangement links TRBV30 to TRBJ2-4; weak D call: TRBD1 (5 bases). Germline CDR1 GTSNPN, CDR2 SVGIG (reference sequence). Trimming stripped 7 bases from V and 9 bases from J, with 22 bases between. This CDR3 has 14 amino acids. The DNA of the CDR3 is TGTGCCTCTACCCCTAACACTCAGGGCGGCATTCAGTACTTC. It is translated as CASTPNTQGGIQYF.

The chain recombines TRBV6-5 with TRBJ2-2; D is possibly TRBD2 (6 bases). CDR3 length equals 13 residues. V shed 8 bases and J shed 8 bases, with 15 bases lying between them. The germline CDR1 and CDR2 sequences are MNHEY and SVGAGI. DNA for the CDR3: TGTGCCAGCCGGGACTCTTTGGGAGGGGAGCTGTTTTTT. Translating it yields CASRDSLGGELFF.

The chain is built from TRBV7-3 and TRBJ2-7; perhaps TRBD1 as D (5 bases). This CDR3 comprises 12 residues. V gave up 2 bases and J gave up 7 bases, with 9 bases separating them. Germline V CDR1 and CDR2: SGHTA, FQGTGA. CDR3 sequence: CASSLVAGEQYF. The CDR3 nucleotides are TGTGCCAGCAGCTTAGTGGCAGGGGAGCAGTACTTC.

The chain has TRBV6-6 and TRBJ2-7, with TRBD2 matching over 8 bases. The CDR3 spans 16 residues. Per germline, CDR1 MNHNY and CDR2 SVGAGI (reference sequence). V lost 2 bases and J lost 3; bases outside the gene matches: 9. The CDR3 here is CASSYDRLAGYYEQYF. CDR3 nucleotides: TGTGCCAGCAGTTACGATCGGCTAGCGGGCTACTACGAGCAGTACTTC.

The gene calls are TRBV4-1 and TRBJ1-3; 7 nucleotides line up with TRBD1. Germline V lookup: CDR1 MGHRA, CDR2 YSYEKL. The trim removed 1 base at V and 4 bases at J, leaving 16 bases unmatched. The CDR3 spans 19 residues. The CDR3, as DNA: TGCGCCAGCAGCCAAGTAAGACAGGGCCGAGGGGGTATCGGAAACACCATATATTTT. Its translation: CASSQVRQGRGGIGNTIYF.

V and J are TRBV10-1 and TRBJ1-1; D possibly corresponds to TRBD1 (6 bases). The V end was cut by 0 bases, the J end by 6 bases, with 11 bases between. The CDR3 runs 14 residues. Germline lookup yields CDR1 WNHNN and CDR2 SYGVQD (reference sequence). DNA of the CDR3: TGCGCCAGCAGTGAGTCGAGGGGGAGCGCTGAAGCTTTCTTT. Encoded protein: CASSESRGSAEAFF.

This clone is termed medium-sized. The V and J genes are TRBV7-8 and TRBJ1-1; tentative D call: TRBD1 (6 bases). The CDR3 consists of 16 residues. The V gene lost 1 base and the J gene lost 5 bases, with 17 bases spanning the gap. CDR1 SGHVS and CDR2 FQNEAQ come from the germline V gene. CDR3: CASSLGGQGLGTEAFF. The DNA of the CDR3 is TGTGCCAGCAGCTTAGGGGGGCAGGGATTAGGTACTGAAGCTTTCTTT. Looking up the rest from reference TRBV7-8 and TRBJ1-1 gives the full variable domain: GAGVSQSPRYKVAKRGQDVALRCDPISGHVSLFWYQQALGQGPEFLTYFQNEAQLDKSGLPSDRFFAERPEGSVSTLKIQRTQQEDSAVYLCASSLGGQGLGTEAFFGQGTRLTVV.